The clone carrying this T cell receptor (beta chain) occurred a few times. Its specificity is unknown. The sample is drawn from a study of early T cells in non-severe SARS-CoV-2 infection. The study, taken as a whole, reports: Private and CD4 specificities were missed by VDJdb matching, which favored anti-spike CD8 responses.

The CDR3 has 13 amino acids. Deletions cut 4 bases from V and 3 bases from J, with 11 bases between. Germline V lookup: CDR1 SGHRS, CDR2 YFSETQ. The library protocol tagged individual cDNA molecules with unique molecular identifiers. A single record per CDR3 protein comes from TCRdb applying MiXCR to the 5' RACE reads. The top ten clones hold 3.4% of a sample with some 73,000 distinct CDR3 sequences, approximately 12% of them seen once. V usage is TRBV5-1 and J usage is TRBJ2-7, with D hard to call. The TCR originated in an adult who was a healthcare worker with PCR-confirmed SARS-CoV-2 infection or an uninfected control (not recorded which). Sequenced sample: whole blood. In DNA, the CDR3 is TGCGCCAGCAGCCCCTATGCTAGCTACGAGCAGTACTTC. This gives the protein CASSPYASYEQYF.